One sample yielded the 15 T cell receptor beta chains listed below, sequenced in a study of shared clonotypes between healthy human individuals. Repertoires were generated with immunoSEQ multiplex PCR, while TCRdb's copy carries only in-frame clones and drops some. Altogether roughly 890,000 clones are present, about 91% being singletons, with the ten largest covering around 24%. Only CD45RO-negative cells positively selected for CCR7 counted as naive CD8 cells, so terminally differentiated effector memory CD45RA+ cells were excluded. The sample comprised naive CD8+ T cells sorted from blood. The receptors were sampled from a man aged 25-40 years in good health.

The chain links TRBV4-3 to TRBJ2-1; TRBD1 might be the D (6 bases). Germline V CDR1 and CDR2: LGHNA, YSLEER. The CDR3 sequence is 15 residues long. V lost 0 bases and J 9 bases, leaving 15 bases between the germline ends. The CDR3 DNA is TGCGCCAGCAGCCAAGATACAGGGACCTTGAGTGAGCAGTTCTTC. Protein sequence: CASSQDTGTLSEQFF.

This clone has just one count. The chain links TRBV11-3 to TRBJ2-1; D might be TRBD2 (5 bases). The germline V gene has CDR1 SGHNT and CDR2 YENEEA. Deletions cut 0 bases from V and 10 bases from J, with 13 bases between. The CDR3 is made up of 14 amino acids. In DNA form, the CDR3 reads TGTGCCAGCAGCTTAGAACGAGGGAGTTGGGAGCAGTTCTTC. It codes for CASSLERGSWEQFF.

The chain links TRBV4-1 to TRBJ2-5; 7 nucleotides line up with TRBD2. J lost 1 base, V lost 0 bases, and 5 bases had no gene match. The CDR3 covers 16 residues. Germline CDR1 is MGHRA and CDR2 is YSYEKL. The CDR3 DNA follows: TGCGCCAGCAGCCAAGATCCAGCGGGAAGCCAAGAGACCCAGTACTTC. It is translated as CASSQDPAGSQETQYF.

This sequence joins TRBV10-3 and TRBJ1-3, with D possibly TRBD1 on 5 matching bases. This CDR3 has 18 residues. Germline V CDR1 and CDR2: ENHRY, SYGVKD. The germline V and J ends were trimmed by 0 bases and 7 bases, with 22 bases remaining between them. The CDR3 nucleotides read TGTGCCATCAGTGAGTCGGGGCAGGGACTCGATTTAACGAACACCATATATTTT. Amino acid sequence: CAISESGQGLDLTNTIYF.

This clone was picked up one time. J is TRBJ2-1 and V is TRBV5-1; TRBD1 agrees at 10 bases. Trimming at V came to 3 bases and at J to 8 bases, leaving 8 bases not matched to a gene. Germline loops: CDR1 SGHRS, CDR2 YFSETQ. The CDR3 sequence is 15 residues long. Here the CDR3 DNA reads TGCGCCAGCAGCTCAGGACAGGGGGTATTTGATGAGCAGTTCTTC. Amino acids: CASSSGQGVFDEQFF.

In this sample, this clone turned up once. The CDR3 DNA follows: TGTGCCAGCAGCGCCTATCGCGGGGAACAGTTCTTC. Protein sequence: CASSAYRGEQFF. V and J are TRBV13 and TRBJ2-1, with a weak D call TRBD2 (6 bases). This CDR3 is 12 amino acids long. Germline CDR1 is PRHDT and CDR2 is FYEKMQ (reference sequence). With 5 bases removed from V and 13 bases from J, the gap between germline ends came to 15 bases.

The CDR3 here is CASSFTLPGSRSYNEQFF. The DNA for the CDR3 is TGTGCCAGCAGCTTTACATTACCAGGGAGCCGATCCTACAATGAGCAGTTCTTC. V usage is TRBV11-2 and J usage is TRBJ2-1; D tentatively fits TRBD1 or TRBD2 (5 bases each). The CDR3 loop spans 18 amino acids. Germline lookup yields CDR1 SGHAT and CDR2 FQNNGV. V dropped 3 bases and J dropped 1 base, with 19 bases sitting between them. Supplemented by reference TRBV11-2 and TRBJ2-1, the full variable domain reads EAGVAQSPRYKIIEKRQSVAFWCNPISGHATLYWYQQILGQGPKLLIQFQNNGVVDDSQLPKDRFSAERLKGVDSTLKIQPAKLEDSAVYLCASSFTLPGSRSYNEQFFGPGTRLTVL.

V is TRBV6-5 and J is TRBJ1-2, with TRBD1 matching 10 bases. The V gene's germline CDR1 is MNHEY and CDR2 SVGAGI. This CDR3 comprises 13 residues. Trimming at V came to 8 bases and at J to 4 bases, leaving 4 bases not matched to a gene. The CDR3: CASSGTGAYGYTF. CDR3 sequence (DNA): TGTGCCAGCTCCGGGACAGGGGCCTATGGCTACACCTTC.

The chain uses TRBV9 and TRBJ2-5; a possible D gene is TRBD2 (7 bases). V lost 4 bases, J lost 3 bases, and 19 bases lay in between. CDR1 is SGDLS and CDR2 is YYNGEE in the germline V gene. CDR3 length: 16 amino acids. CDR3 residues: CASSRGGSGLEETQYF. DNA of the CDR3: TGTGCCAGCAGCAGAGGGGGTAGCGGGTTAGAAGAGACCCAGTACTTC.

This chain joins TRBV7-3 and TRBJ2-2; D is undetermined. Germline lookup yields CDR1 SGHTA and CDR2 FQGTGA. This CDR3 is 13 amino acids long. V was cut by 5 bases and J by 3 bases, with 7 bases left in between. CDR3 DNA sequence: TGTGCCAGCAGCCCCGGCCACACCGGGGAGCTGTTTTTT. It yields the protein CASSPGHTGELFF.

The rearrangement joins TRBV7-9 to TRBJ2-2; D may be TRBD2 (5 bases). Germline CDR1 reads SEHNR; CDR2 reads FQNEAQ (reference sequence). The CDR3 spans 17 residues. Trimming left V 0 bases short and J 7 bases short, with 18 bases between. This CDR3 is CASSLADAGLLGGELFF. DNA for the CDR3: TGTGCCAGCAGCTTAGCCGACGCCGGGCTACTAGGCGGGGAGCTGTTTTTT.

There are a few counts of this clone. The chain has TRBV7-9 and TRBJ2-2; D ambiguous. Trimming removed 5 bases from V and 7 bases from J, with 11 bases in between. Germline V gives CDR1 SEHNR, CDR2 FQNEAQ (reference sequence). The CDR3 covers 13 residues. CDR3 region: CASSDRVGGELFF. The CDR3 region has the DNA TGTGCCAGCAGCGATCGGGTCGGCGGGGAGCTGTTTTTT.

The chain carries TRBV27 and TRBJ2-2; no clear D. V lost 5 bases and J lost 2, with 9 bases in between. The CDR3 runs to 14 residues. Germline values: CDR1 MNHEY, CDR2 SMNVEV (reference sequence). The CDR3 sequence: CASSDLSNTGELFF. In DNA form, the CDR3 reads TGTGCCAGCAGTGACCTAAGCAACACCGGGGAGCTGTTTTTT.

The genes are TRBV30 and TRBJ1-5; D possibly corresponds to TRBD1 (6 bases). Per germline, CDR1 GTSNPN and CDR2 SVGIG (reference sequence). The CDR3 is 14 residues long. V gave up 3 bases and J gave up 9 bases, with 18 bases separating them. CDR3 DNA sequence: TGTGCCTGGAGCCTGCCGGGGGCCGGATCGCCCCAGCATTTT. Amino acids: CAWSLPGAGSPQHF.

The gene calls are TRBV7-2 and TRBJ1-3, with no clear D. The ends were cut back, 3 bases at V and 0 bases at J, with 9 bases in the middle. Per the germline V gene, CDR1 is SGHTA and CDR2 is FQGNSA. The CDR3 extends over 15 amino acids. The CDR3 loop is CASSFRQHSGNTIYF. DNA of the CDR3: TGTGCCAGCAGCTTCCGACAACACTCTGGAAACACCATATATTTT. The full variable domain, its missing parts supplied by reference TRBV7-2 and TRBJ1-3, is GAGVSQSPSNKVTEKGKDVELRCDPISGHTALYWYRQSLGQGLEFLIYFQGNSAPDKSGLPSDRFSAERTGGSVSTLTIQRTQQEDSAVYLCASSFRQHSGNTIYFGEGSWLTVV.